Detailed here is one T cell receptor beta chain. The target antigen is unknown. Profiled with immunoSEQ multiplex PCR; TCRdb holds only in-frame clones, not every one. The sample includes about 140,000 clones, roughly 84% seen only once; the top ten take approximately 5%. This entry belongs to a study of T cell responses to AZD1222 COVID-19 vaccine. General study results and limits: Mapped onto spike, vaccine-associated CD4 TCRs spanned it and were dominant at 160-218 and 743-854. The breadth and depth of Spike-specific TCRs increased once two AZD1222 doses had been given.

The CDR3 has 15 amino acids. V was shortened by 2 bases and J by 5 bases, with 13 bases between the two germline ends. Germline CDR1 is KGHSH and CDR2 is LQKENI. The gene calls are TRBV18 and TRBJ1-5, with D possibly being TRBD1 (6 bases). The TCR was taken from an adult who received the AZD1222 COVID-19 vaccine. Sequenced material: peripheral blood, taken 28 days after the second AZD1222 dose. The CDR3 bases are TGTGCCAGCTCACCAGTCAGGGCAGGGGATCAGCCCCAGCATTTT. This translates into CASSPVRAGDQPQHF.